The following is a TCR beta chain sequence with its context. Authors' data handling: From reference gene primer amplification, estimates of nucleated cell counts were derived. Repertoires were generated with immunoSEQ multiplex PCR, while TCRdb's copy carries only in-frame clones and drops some. That table furnishes V, J and clone size, whereas the DNA furnished D and trimming. The sample contains fewer than 90,000 clones, more than 90% of which appear only once. The junction had 7 bases not matched to a gene; V was cut back by 10 bases and J by 2 bases. Germline-derived CDR1 and CDR2 are MNHEY and SVGAGI. The CDR3 sequence is 14 residues long. This sample was included in a study of blood T cell repertoires in COVID-19. Whole-study context: Some COVID-19 samples were acute and others convalescent; all came from the United States, Italy and Spain.

The chain is built from TRBV6-5 and TRBJ2-7, with TRBD2 matching 11 bases. The TCR originated in a human donor with active COVID-19. The donor label of this sample is uncertain. Sequenced material: peripheral blood. The chain's CDR3 is CATEGTSGPYEQYF. The CDR3 nucleotides read TGTGCCACCGAAGGGACTAGCGGCCCCTACGAGCAGTACTTC.